This entry lists 5 T cell receptor beta chains sequenced from one sample in a study of shared clonotypes between healthy human individuals. Naive CD8 cells lacked CD45RO and underwent positive selection for CCR7, leaving out terminally differentiated effector memory CD45RA+ cells. Sequencing used immunoSEQ multiplex PCR; TCRdb keeps in-frame clones, though not all of them. Here the sample spans about 2.1 million clones, 85% to 95% being singletons. Sequenced sample: naive CD8+ T cells from PBMCs. All receptors come from a man between 18 and 35 years old in good health. Some clones in this sample may be carry-over from other donors' samples.

The chain has TRBV7-6 and TRBJ1-3; D not certain. Germline CDR1 is SGHVS and CDR2 is FNYEAQ. The CDR3 totals 16 residues. The V gene lost 5 bases and the J gene lost 0 bases, with 14 bases spanning the gap. DNA of the CDR3: TGTGCCAGCAGCCCAACACGGGTCCCCTCTGGAAACACCATATATTTT. Its translation: CASSPTRVPSGNTIYF.

The chain recombines TRBV10-1 with TRBJ2-7; D ambiguous. The germline gives CDR1 WNHNN, CDR2 SYGVQD (reference sequence). The ends were cut back, 4 bases at V and 6 bases at J, with 13 bases in the middle. This CDR3 is 13 amino acids long. CDR3 loop: CASSVRRSGEQYF. Written as DNA, the CDR3 is TGCGCCAGCAGTGTTCGACGGAGTGGCGAGCAGTACTTC.

This clone was seen more than once but under ten times. The same CDR3 also results from other DNA sequences found in this sample. This chain links TRBV7-9 with TRBJ1-1; D is undetermined. Trimming pared 6 bases from V and 2 bases from J, leaving 7 bases between. The germline V gene encodes CDR1 SEHNR and CDR2 FQNEAQ (reference sequence). This CDR3 comprises 12 residues. CDR3 protein: CASSRENTEAFF. The CDR3 nucleotides are TGTGCCAGCAGTCGGGAAAACACTGAAGCTTTCTTT.

The chain employs TRBV4-1 and TRBJ2-1; 11 bases align to TRBD2. Germline V gene lookup returns CDR1 MGHRA and CDR2 YSYEKL. The length of the CDR3 is 16 residues. V was pared by 3 bases and J by 3 bases, with 4 bases of the junction left unmatched. CDR3 loop: CASSHGTSGGYNEQFF. CDR3 coding DNA: TGCGCCAGCAGCCACGGGACTAGCGGAGGCTACAATGAGCAGTTCTTC.

This chain connects TRBV10-2 to TRBJ2-1, with D tentatively TRBD1 (6 bases). This CDR3 is 13 amino acids long. Germline V gene sequence: CDR1 WSHSY, CDR2 SAAADI. Trimming took 0 bases from V and 15 from J, leaving 15 bases between them. This chain's CDR3 is CASSESGDRTLFF. The CDR3 nucleotides are TGCGCCAGCAGTGAGTCGGGAGACAGGACCTTGTTCTTC.